The 23 T cell receptor beta chains presented below share a single source sample, sequenced in a study of technical replicates of blood from a handful of donors. The table came from immunoSEQ multiplex PCR; TCRdb's copy has only in-frame clones and leaves some out. The sample records 60,000 to 85,000 clones, 90% to 95% being singletons. The source material was T cells isolated from PBMCs. These receptors all stem from a human donor in good health.

The rearrangement joins TRBV28 to TRBJ1-5; D might be TRBD1 (5 bases). Germline CDR1 reads MDHEN; CDR2 reads SYDVKM. With 5 bases removed from V and 7 bases from J, the gap between germline ends came to 15 bases. The CDR3 contains 14 residues. CDR3 region: CASSLRSGSQPQHF. The CDR3 DNA follows: TGTGCCAGCAGTCTTAGGTCAGGGTCCCAGCCCCAGCATTTT.

The gene calls are TRBV11-3 and TRBJ2-2; 9 positions agree with TRBD1. Germline V gene sequence: CDR1 SGHNT, CDR2 YENEEA. The CDR3 covers 15 residues. V trimming: 4 bases; J trimming: 5 bases; junction bases outside the gene matches: 5. CDR3 region: CASSSETGGTGELFF. The CDR3 DNA reads as TGTGCCAGCAGCTCCGAGACAGGGGGAACCGGGGAGCTGTTTTTT. The full variable domain, its missing parts supplied by reference TRBV11-3 and TRBJ2-2, is EAGVVQSPRYKIIEKKQPVAFWCNPISGHNTLYWYLQNLGQGPELLIRYENEEAVDDSQLPKDRFSAERLKGVDSTLKIQPAELGDSAVYLCASSSETGGTGELFFGEGSRLTVL.

The V gene is TRBV5-1, the J gene TRBJ2-2, with 10 positions matching TRBD1. V lost 4 bases and J lost 8; bases outside the gene matches: 8. CDR1 SGHRS and CDR2 YFSETQ come from the germline V gene. The CDR3 sequence is 15 residues long. This CDR3 reads CASSRIRDRGGELFF. The CDR3 DNA reads TGCGCCAGCAGCAGGATCCGGGACAGGGGAGGGGAGCTGTTTTTT.

The J gene is TRBJ2-7, the V gene TRBV27, with D unclear. V gave up 2 bases and J gave up 2 bases, with 7 bases separating them. CDR1 is MNHEY and CDR2 is SMNVEV in the germline V gene (reference sequence). The CDR3 is 13 amino acids. CDR3 protein: CASSLISPYEQYF. DNA of the CDR3: TGTGCCAGCAGTTTAATATCCCCCTACGAGCAGTACTTC.

The chain couples TRBV7-6 to TRBJ1-1; D is perhaps TRBD1 (6 bases). V dropped 5 bases and J dropped 7 bases, with 17 bases sitting between them. The CDR3 runs to 14 residues. CDR1 and CDR2 from the germline V gene are SGHVS and FNYEAQ. The CDR3 loop reads CASSPVGGLDEAFF. The CDR3 nucleotides read TGTGCCAGCAGCCCAGTCGGGGGGCTGGATGAAGCTTTCTTT.

The rearrangement uses TRBV29-1 and TRBJ2-5; 12 bases are a match to TRBD2. Germline V lookup: CDR1 SQVTM, CDR2 ANQGSEA. This CDR3 is 15 amino acids long. With V trimmed by 7 bases and J by 2 bases, 8 bases remained unmatched. The CDR3 spells CSATGLAGKQETQYF. CDR3 coding DNA: TGCAGCGCCACCGGACTAGCGGGGAAGCAAGAGACCCAGTACTTC.

The chain employs TRBV12-5 and TRBJ1-5; a weak D match, TRBD1 (5 bases). Per germline, CDR1 LGHNT and CDR2 FRNRAP. Between the trimmed V and J ends, which lost 7 bases and 1 base, there was a span of 14 bases. The CDR3 loop spans 15 amino acids. Written as DNA, the CDR3 is TGTGCTAGTGTAGGGAAGGGGAAAAGCAATCAGCCCCAGCATTTT. Translating gives CASVGKGKSNQPQHF.

The gene calls are TRBV9 and TRBJ2-1; tentatively, D is TRBD2 (6 bases). V lost 0 bases, J lost 4 bases, and 14 bases lay in between. Germline V gives CDR1 SGDLS, CDR2 YYNGEE. The CDR3 covers 16 residues. The CDR3 spells CASSVEGSGLYNEQFF. CDR3 nucleotides: TGTGCCAGCAGCGTAGAGGGAAGCGGGCTTTACAATGAGCAGTTCTTC.

The chain uses TRBV4-1 and TRBJ2-1; D unclear. Trimming removed 1 base at V and 4 bases at J, with 11 bases between. CDR1 and CDR2 (germline): MGHRA, YSYEKL. The CDR3 has 15 amino acids. The CDR3 DNA reads TGCGCCAGCAGCCAAGCACGCGGCATATACAATGAGCAGTTCTTC. This sequence encodes CASSQARGIYNEQFF.

The chain joins TRBV6-5 to TRBJ1-5; D might be TRBD1 (5 bases). V dropped 7 bases and J dropped 7 bases, with 14 bases sitting between them. This CDR3 spans 13 amino acids. Germline CDR1 reads MNHEY; CDR2 reads SVGAGI. In DNA, the CDR3 is TGTGCCAGCAAGCGGGGGTTAAAACAGCCCCAGCATTTT. Translated, it gives CASKRGLKQPQHF.

V and J are TRBV6-5 and TRBJ2-7, with TRBD2 matching 12 bases. This CDR3 comprises 15 residues. Germline V gene sequence: CDR1 MNHEY, CDR2 SVGAGI. V shed 5 bases, J shed 7 bases, and the junction held 9 bases outside the gene matches. CDR3: CASSRLAGEAWEQYF. The CDR3 DNA follows: TGTGCCAGCAGTAGACTAGCGGGAGAAGCTTGGGAGCAGTACTTC.

The chain uses TRBV23-1 and TRBJ1-5; D is perhaps TRBD1 (6 bases). TRBV23-1 is noted as an ORF with a role that remains uncertain. Trimming stripped 5 bases from V and 3 bases from J, with 17 bases between. This CDR3 has 16 residues. CDR3 DNA sequence: TGCGCCAGCAGTATAAAACTTGGGGGGGCCAATCAGCCCCAGCATTTT. As protein: CASSIKLGGANQPQHF.

V is TRBV9 and J is TRBJ2-7; 9 bases are shared with TRBD1. This CDR3 has 15 residues. CDR1 and CDR2 from the germline V gene are SGDLS and YYNGEE. V shed 3 bases, J shed 3 bases, and the junction held 7 bases outside the gene matches. The CDR3 DNA sequence: TGTGCCAGCAGCGCCCGGACAGGGGTAGGCTACGAGCAGTACTTC. It translates to CASSARTGVGYEQYF.

CDR3 in amino acids: CASSTRDRRIVIQYF. CDR3 DNA: TGTGCCAGCAGCACTCGGGACAGACGAATCGTCATTCAGTACTTC. This rearrangement joins TRBV9 to TRBJ2-4; the match to TRBD1 covers 7 bases. The germline V gene encodes CDR1 SGDLS and CDR2 YYNGEE. The ends lost 4 bases at V and 9 bases at J; junction bases unmatched: 13. CDR3 length equals 15 residues.

The rearrangement links TRBV4-1 to TRBJ2-1; 10 nucleotides line up with TRBD2. Germline-derived CDR1 and CDR2 are MGHRA and YSYEKL. The ends lost 3 bases at V and 5 bases at J; junction bases unmatched: 10. This CDR3 is 17 amino acids long. CDR3 loop: CASSHAKTSGVHNEQFF. The CDR3, as DNA: TGCGCCAGCAGCCACGCCAAAACTAGCGGGGTTCACAATGAGCAGTTCTTC.

V usage is TRBV18 and J usage is TRBJ2-6; unclear D gene. The V gene's germline CDR1 is KGHSH and CDR2 LQKENI. Trimming pared 2 bases from V and 2 bases from J, leaving 10 bases between. CDR3 length equals 16 residues. The CDR3, as DNA: TGTGCCAGCTCACCAGGCGGTTTGGCTGGGGCCAACGTCCTGACTTTC. Its protein is CASSPGGLAGANVLTF.

The chain uses TRBV18 and TRBJ1-5, with D perhaps matching TRBD1 (5 bases). V was pared by 6 bases and J by 0 bases, with 15 bases between. Germline lookup yields CDR1 KGHSH and CDR2 LQKENI. This CDR3 spans 16 amino acids. This CDR3 is CASSLGRQYSNQPQHF. CDR3 bases: TGTGCCAGCTCGCTTGGGCGACAGTATAGCAATCAGCCCCAGCATTTT. Full variable domain (outside the CDR3, taken from reference TRBV18 and TRBJ1-5): NAGVMQNPRHLVRRRGQEARLRCSPMKGHSHVYWYRQLPEEGLKFMVYLQKENIIDESGMPKERFSAEFPKEGPSILRIQQVVRGDSAAYFCASSLGRQYSNQPQHFGDGTRLSIL.

This chain links TRBV4-3 with TRBJ1-2; 7 bases align to TRBD1. V lost 0 bases to trimming and J lost 3 bases; unmatched junction nucleotides: 4. The germline gives CDR1 LGHNA, CDR2 YSLEER. CDR3 length equals 15 residues. CDR3 sequence (DNA): TGCGCCAGCAGCCAAGAGGGCAGGGGGGACTATGGCTACACCTTC. It codes for CASSQEGRGDYGYTF.

The genes are TRBV5-4 and TRBJ2-7, with D possibly matching TRBD2 (6 bases). The CDR3 is 15 amino acids. V lost 2 bases to trimming and J lost 7 bases, with 19 bases between them. Germline CDR1 is SGHNT and CDR2 is YYREEE (reference sequence). The CDR3 is CASSFDGGTYGEQYF. In nucleotides, the CDR3 is TGTGCCAGCAGCTTTGATGGCGGGACGTATGGGGAGCAGTACTTC.

The rearrangement uses TRBV4-2 and TRBJ1-5, with 7 bases that match TRBD1. Germline CDR1 is LGHNA and CDR2 is YNFKEQ. The V and J ends lost 0 bases and 7 bases, in that order; junction bases with no gene match: 9. The CDR3 consists of 16 residues. The CDR3 nucleotides read TGTGCCAGCAGCCAAGAACATCGACAGGGTGGACAGCCCCAGCATTTT. It is translated as CASSQEHRQGGQPQHF.

For the CDR3, the DNA is TGTGCCAGCAGCTTAAGCGGGAGGTCGGCAGATACGCAGTATTTT. This codes for CASSLSGRSADTQYF. V usage is TRBV11-2 and J usage is TRBJ2-3; 9 bases are a match to TRBD2. Trimming removed 2 bases from V and 4 bases from J; junction bases left unmatched: 4. Germline V gene lookup returns CDR1 SGHAT and CDR2 FQNNGV. The CDR3 contains 15 residues.

V gene TRBV19 combines with J gene TRBJ2-5; weak D call: TRBD1 (6 bases). V lost 5 bases and J lost 1, with 11 bases in between. Germline V gene sequence: CDR1 LNHDA, CDR2 SQIVND (reference sequence). The CDR3 consists of 14 residues. CDR3 region: CASSQGQLQETQYF. The CDR3 DNA follows: TGTGCCAGTAGTCAAGGACAGCTCCAAGAGACCCAGTACTTC.

The CDR3 DNA reads TGTGCCAGCAGCCACACAGATACGCAGTATTTT. Amino acids: CASSHTDTQYF. The rearrangement links TRBV5-6 to TRBJ2-3; D is unclear. The CDR3 extends over 11 amino acids. With 4 bases removed from V and 2 bases from J, the gap between germline ends came to 2 bases. Germline CDR1 reads SGHDT; CDR2 reads YYEEEE.